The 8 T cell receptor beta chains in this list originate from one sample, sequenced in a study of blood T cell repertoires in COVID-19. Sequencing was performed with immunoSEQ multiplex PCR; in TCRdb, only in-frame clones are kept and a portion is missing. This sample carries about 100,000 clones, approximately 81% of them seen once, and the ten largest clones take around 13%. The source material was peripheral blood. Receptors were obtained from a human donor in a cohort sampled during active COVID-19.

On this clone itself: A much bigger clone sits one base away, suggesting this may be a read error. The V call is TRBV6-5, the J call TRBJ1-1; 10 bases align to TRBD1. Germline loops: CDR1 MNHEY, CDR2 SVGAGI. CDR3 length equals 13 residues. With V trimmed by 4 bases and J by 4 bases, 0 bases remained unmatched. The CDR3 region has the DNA TGTGCCAGCAGTTGGACAGGGGGCACTGAAGCTTTCTTT. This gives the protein CASSWTGGTEAFF.

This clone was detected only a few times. The DNA for the CDR3 is TGCGCCAGCAGCCAACCGGTGACCGGGACTACCAGTACGTACGAGCAGTACTTC. It codes for CASSQPVTGTTSTYEQYF. The chain uses TRBV4-1 and TRBJ2-7; 7 bases are shared with TRBD2. CDR3 length equals 18 residues. Germline V CDR1 and CDR2: MGHRA, YSYEKL. V was clipped by 2 bases and J by 4 bases; unmatched bases: 17.

The CDR3 nucleotides are TGTGCCAGCAGTTTAACCGGGGAGCTGTTTTTT. This codes for CASSLTGELFF. This sequence joins TRBV6-6 and TRBJ2-2; D remains ambiguous. CDR3 length: 11 amino acids. V was clipped by 4 bases and J by 5 bases, with 2 bases between them. Germline V CDR1 and CDR2: MNHNY, SVGAGI (reference sequence).

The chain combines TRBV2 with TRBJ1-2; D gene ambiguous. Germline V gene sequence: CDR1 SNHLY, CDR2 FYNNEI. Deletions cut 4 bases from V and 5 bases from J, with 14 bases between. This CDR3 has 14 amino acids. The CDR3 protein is CASSVQNGHYGYTF. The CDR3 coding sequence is TGTGCCAGCAGTGTTCAGAATGGTCATTATGGCTACACCTTC.

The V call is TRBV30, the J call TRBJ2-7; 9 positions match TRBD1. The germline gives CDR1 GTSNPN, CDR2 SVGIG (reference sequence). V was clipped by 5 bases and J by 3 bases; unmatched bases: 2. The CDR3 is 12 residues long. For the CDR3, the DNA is TGTGCCTGGGAGACAGGGGGCTACGAGCAGTACTTC. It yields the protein CAWETGGYEQYF.

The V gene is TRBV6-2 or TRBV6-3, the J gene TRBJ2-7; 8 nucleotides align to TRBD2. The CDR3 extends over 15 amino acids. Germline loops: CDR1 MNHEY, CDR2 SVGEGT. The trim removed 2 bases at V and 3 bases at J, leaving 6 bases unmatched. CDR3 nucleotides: TGTGCCAGCAGTTACGTAACTAGCGGCGACTACGAGCAGTACTTC. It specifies CASSYVTSGDYEQYF.

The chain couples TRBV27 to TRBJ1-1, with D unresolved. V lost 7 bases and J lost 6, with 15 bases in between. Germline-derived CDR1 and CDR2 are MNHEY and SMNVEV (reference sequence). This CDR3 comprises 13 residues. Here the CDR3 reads CASTSGEGSEAFF. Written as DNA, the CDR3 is TGTGCCAGCACCAGTGGGGAGGGTTCTGAAGCTTTCTTT.

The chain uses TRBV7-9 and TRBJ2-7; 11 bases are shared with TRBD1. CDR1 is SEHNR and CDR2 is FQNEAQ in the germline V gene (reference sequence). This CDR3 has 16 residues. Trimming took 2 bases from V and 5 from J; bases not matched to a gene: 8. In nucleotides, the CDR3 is TGTGCCAGCAGCTTAATGTGGGACAGGGGGACCAACGAGCAGTACTTC. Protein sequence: CASSLMWDRGTNEQYF.